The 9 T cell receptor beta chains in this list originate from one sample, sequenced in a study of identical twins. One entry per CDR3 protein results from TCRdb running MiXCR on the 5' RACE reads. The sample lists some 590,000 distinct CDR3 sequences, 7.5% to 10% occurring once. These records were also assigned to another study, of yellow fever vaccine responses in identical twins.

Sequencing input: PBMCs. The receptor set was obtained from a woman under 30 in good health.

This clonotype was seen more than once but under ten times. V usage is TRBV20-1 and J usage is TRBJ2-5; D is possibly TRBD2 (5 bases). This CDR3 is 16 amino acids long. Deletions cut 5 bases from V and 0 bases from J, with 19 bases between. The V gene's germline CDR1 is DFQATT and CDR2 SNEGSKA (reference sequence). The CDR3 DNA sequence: TGCAGTGCTCCACTCGGGGTCGTGGAGGACCAAGAGACCCAGTACTTC. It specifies CSAPLGVVEDQETQYF.

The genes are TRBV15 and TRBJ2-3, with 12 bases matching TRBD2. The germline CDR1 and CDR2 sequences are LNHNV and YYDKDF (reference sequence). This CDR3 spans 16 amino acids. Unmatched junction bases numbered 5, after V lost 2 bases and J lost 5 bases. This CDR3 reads CATSRTLAGGGDTQYF. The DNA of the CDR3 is TGTGCCACCAGCAGAACACTAGCGGGGGGTGGAGATACGCAGTATTTT.

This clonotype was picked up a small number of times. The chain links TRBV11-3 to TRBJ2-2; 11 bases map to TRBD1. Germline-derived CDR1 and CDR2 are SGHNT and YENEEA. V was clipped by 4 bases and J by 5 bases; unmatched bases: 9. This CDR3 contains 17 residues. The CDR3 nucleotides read TGTGCCAGCAGCTCCTCCCCCGGGACAGGGGGGACCGGGGAGCTGTTTTTT. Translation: CASSSSPGTGGTGELFF.

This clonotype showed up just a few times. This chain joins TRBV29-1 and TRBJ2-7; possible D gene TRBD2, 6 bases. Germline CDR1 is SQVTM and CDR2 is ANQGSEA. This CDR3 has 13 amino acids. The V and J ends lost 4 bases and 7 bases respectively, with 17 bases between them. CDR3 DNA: TGCAGCGTTGCGTCTGCCGGGGGTCGGGAGCAGTACTTC. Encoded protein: CSVASAGGREQYF.

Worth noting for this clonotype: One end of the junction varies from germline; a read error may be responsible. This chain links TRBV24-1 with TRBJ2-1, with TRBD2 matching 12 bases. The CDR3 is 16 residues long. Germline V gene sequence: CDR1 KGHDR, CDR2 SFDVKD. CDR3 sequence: CATRDWTSGTYNEQFF. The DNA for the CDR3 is TGTGCCACCAGGGATTGGACTAGCGGGACCTACAATGAGCAGTTCTTC.

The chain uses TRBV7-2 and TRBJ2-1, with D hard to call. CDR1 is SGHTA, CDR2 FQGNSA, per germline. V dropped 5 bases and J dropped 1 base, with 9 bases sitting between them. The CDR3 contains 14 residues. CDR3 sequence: CASSNGFSYNEQFF. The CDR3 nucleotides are TGTGCCAGCAGCAACGGGTTTTCCTACAATGAGCAGTTCTTC.

As DNA, the CDR3 is TGTGCCAGCAGCCAAGGTCCGGGGGCCTACAATGAGCAGTTCTTC. Residues: CASSQGPGAYNEQFF. V and J are TRBV3-1 and TRBJ2-1; D may be TRBD2 (6 bases). V lost 1 base to trimming and J lost 2 bases, with 9 bases between them. The CDR3 loop spans 15 amino acids. CDR1 and CDR2 (germline): LGHDT, YNNKEL (reference sequence).

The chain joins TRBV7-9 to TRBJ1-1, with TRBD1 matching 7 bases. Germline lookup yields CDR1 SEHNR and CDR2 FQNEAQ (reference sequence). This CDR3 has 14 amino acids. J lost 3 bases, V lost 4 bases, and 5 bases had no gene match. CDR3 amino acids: CASSSRTGDTEAFF. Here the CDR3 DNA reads TGTGCCAGCAGCTCCAGGACAGGAGACACTGAAGCTTTCTTT.

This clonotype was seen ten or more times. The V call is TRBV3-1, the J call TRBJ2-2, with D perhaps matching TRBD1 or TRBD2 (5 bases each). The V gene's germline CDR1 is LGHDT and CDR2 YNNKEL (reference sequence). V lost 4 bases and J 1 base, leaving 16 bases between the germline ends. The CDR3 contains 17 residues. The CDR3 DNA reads TGTGCCAGCAGCCTCCGGGACCGAACCTTGAACACCGGGGAGCTGTTTTTT. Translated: CASSLRDRTLNTGELFF.